One and the same sample provided the 20 T cell receptor beta chains below, sequenced in a study of shared clonotypes between healthy human individuals. The method was immunoSEQ multiplex PCR; TCRdb's version includes in-frame clones alone and lacks a portion of them. The profile shows 400,000 to 500,000 clones, about 82% of them singletons. Source material: PBMCs. All receptors come from a woman in her thirties or forties in good health. Some clones in this sample may be carry-over from other donors' samples.

The genes are TRBV7-9 and TRBJ2-6, with 9 bases identical to TRBD1. V was pared by 5 bases and J by 4 bases, with 6 bases of the junction left unmatched. Germline V lookup: CDR1 SEHNR, CDR2 FQNEAQ (reference sequence). The CDR3 runs 16 residues. The CDR3 spells CASSPGTGSGANVLTF. CDR3 DNA sequence: TGTGCCAGCAGCCCCGGGACAGGGTCCGGGGCCAACGTCCTGACTTTC.

The chain joins TRBV5-4 to TRBJ2-1; the D gene is possibly TRBD2 (6 bases). V lost 4 bases and J lost 3, with 14 bases in between. Per the germline V gene, CDR1 is SGHNT and CDR2 is YYREEE (reference sequence). The CDR3 runs to 15 residues. The CDR3 spells CASSLGTPDYNEQFF. CDR3 coding DNA: TGTGCCAGCAGCCTCGGGACTCCGGACTACAATGAGCAGTTCTTC.

V usage is TRBV4-2 and J usage is TRBJ1-2; D gene ambiguous. The CDR3 is made up of 13 amino acids. CDR1 is LGHNA, CDR2 YNFKEQ, per germline. V lost 1 base, J lost 5 bases, and 8 bases lay in between. CDR3 sequence: CASSQAGGYGYTF. CDR3 sequence (DNA): TGTGCCAGCAGCCAAGCTGGCGGGTATGGCTACACCTTC.

As to this clone: Other DNA sequences in the same sample also yield this CDR3. This rearrangement joins TRBV7-9 to TRBJ1-4; the D is unclear. The germline gives CDR1 SEHNR, CDR2 FQNEAQ (reference sequence). Trimming cost V 3 bases and J 8 bases, with 13 bases left between them. The CDR3 length is 14 residues. DNA of the CDR3: TGTGCCAGCAGCTTGGGTCAAGGAGAGGAAAAACTGTTTTTT. It translates to CASSLGQGEEKLFF. The variable domain in full, completed from reference TRBV7-9 and TRBJ1-4, reads DTGVSQNPRHKITKRGQNVTFRCDPISEHNRLYWYRQTLGQGPEFLTYFQNEAQLEKSRLLSDRFSAERPKGSFSTLEIQRTEQGDSAMYLCASSLGQGEEKLFFGSGTQLSVL.

The J gene is TRBJ2-5, the V gene TRBV18; 14 nucleotides match TRBD2. Gene TRBJ2-7 matches the end of the DNA better, so the J call may be wrong. From germline, CDR1 is KGHSH and CDR2 LQKENI. The CDR3 runs 15 residues. The CDR3 DNA reads TGTGCCAGCTCACCTACCGGACTAGCGGGAGGCGAGCAGTACTTC. It translates to CASSPTGLAGGEQYF.

The sample holds one count of this clone. DNA for the CDR3: TGTGCCAGCAGCCCGAGAAGAGGGGAGAACACTGAAGCTTTCTTT. The encoded protein is CASSPRRGENTEAFF. The chain links TRBV5-4 to TRBJ1-1; D may be TRBD1 (5 bases). In germline, CDR1 is SGHNT, CDR2 YYREEE (reference sequence). The CDR3 is 15 residues long. The V gene lost 4 bases and the J gene lost 1 base, with 14 bases spanning the gap.

The chain joins TRBV12-2 to TRBJ2-7; no check of the table's D call, TRBD2, against the DNA was made. TRBV12-2 is a recognized pseudogene. The CDR3 covers 14 residues. CDR3 amino acids: CASRFRDCSYEQYF. The CDR3 nucleotides are TGTGCAAGTCGCTTCCGGGACTGTTCCTACGAGCAGTACTTC.

The genes are TRBV10-3 and TRBJ1-1; D call uncertain. Looked up from germline, CDR1 is ENHRY and CDR2 is SYGVKD. The CDR3 is 15 residues long. V lost 2 bases and J lost 3, with 13 bases in between. CDR3 coding DNA: TGTGCCATCAGTGAGAAGACGACGGTGGACACTGAAGCTTTCTTT. Translating gives CAISEKTTVDTEAFF.

The count of this clone is one. The chain carries TRBV10-1 and TRBJ2-1, with TRBD2 matching 11 bases. Germline values: CDR1 WNHNN, CDR2 SYGVQD (reference sequence). CDR3 length: 13 residues. The V gene end was trimmed by 8 bases and the J gene end by 5 bases; junction bases not matched to a gene: 2. The CDR3 protein is CASSTSGNNEQFF. In DNA form, the CDR3 reads TGCGCCAGCTCGACTAGCGGGAACAATGAGCAGTTCTTC.

V gene TRBV9 combines with J gene TRBJ2-1; the D is unclear. In germline, CDR1 is SGDLS, CDR2 YYNGEE. Trimming stripped 0 bases from V and 0 bases from J, with 10 bases between. The CDR3 has 16 amino acids. The CDR3 sequence is CASSVESSSSYNEQFF. The DNA for the CDR3 is TGTGCCAGCAGCGTAGAAAGCTCGAGCTCCTACAATGAGCAGTTCTTC.

The chain combines TRBV6-1 with TRBJ1-1, with a possible D match to TRBD1 (5 bases). CDR3 length: 17 residues. V was trimmed by 0 bases and J by 1 base, leaving 15 bases between them. Germline assignment: CDR1 MNHNS and CDR2 SASEGT. The DNA for the CDR3 is TGTGCCAGCAGTGAAGCCATAAGGGGCGCGGGGAACACTGAAGCTTTCTTT. It is translated as CASSEAIRGAGNTEAFF.

The chain has TRBV28 and TRBJ1-2; TRBD1 matches at 9 bases. This CDR3 spans 15 amino acids. CDR1 and CDR2 (germline): MDHEN, SYDVKM. Trimming removed 5 bases from V and 8 bases from J; junction bases left unmatched: 12. CDR3 DNA: TGTGCCAGCAGTCCAACGGGACAGGGCTCAACCGGCTACACCTTC. Its protein product is CASSPTGQGSTGYTF.

The CDR3 DNA sequence: TGTGCCTGGAGTGTATTGCAGTTTCGGAGTGAGCAGTTCTTC. Translation gives CAWSVLQFRSEQFF. This chain links TRBV30 with TRBJ2-1; D is unresolved. Germline CDR1 GTSNPN, CDR2 SVGIG (reference sequence). The CDR3 length is 14 residues. The V and J ends lost 0 bases and 9 bases respectively, with 15 bases between them.

This clone has only a few counts. The genes are TRBV29-1 and TRBJ2-3; 10 positions match TRBD2. This CDR3 spans 17 amino acids. Germline V gene lookup returns CDR1 SQVTM and CDR2 ANQGSEA. The ends lost 6 bases at V and 2 bases at J; junction bases unmatched: 14. In nucleotides, the CDR3 is TGCAGCGTCACAGGCCCAACTAGCGGGACCCACACAGATACGCAGTATTTT. This translates into CSVTGPTSGTHTDTQYF.

The V gene is TRBV6-5, the J gene TRBJ2-7; 7 nucleotides agree with TRBD1. J was trimmed by 7 bases and V by 2 bases; bases with no gene match: 5. This CDR3 is built from 13 residues. CDR1 MNHEY and CDR2 SVGAGI come from the germline V gene. CDR3 loop: CASSYRQGFEQYF. As DNA, the CDR3 is TGTGCCAGCAGTTACCGACAGGGCTTTGAGCAGTACTTC.

Remarks on this clone: Other DNA sequences in this sample translate to the same CDR3. V gene TRBV30 combines with J gene TRBJ1-3; D unclear. The CDR3 length is 14 residues. V lost 0 bases and J lost 1, with 7 bases in between. CDR1 is GTSNPN and CDR2 is SVGIG in the germline V gene (reference sequence). CDR3 nucleotide sequence: TGTGCCTGGAGTGTTGGCGATTCTGGAAACACCATATATTTT. Its translation: CAWSVGDSGNTIYF.

CDR3 sequence: CASSYAAREEKLFF. Here the CDR3 DNA reads TGTGCCAGCAGTTACGCCGCCAGAGAGGAAAAACTGTTTTTT. J is TRBJ1-4 and V is TRBV6-6; no firm D call. Trimming took 2 bases from V and 8 from J, leaving 12 bases between them. The CDR3 is made up of 14 amino acids. Germline V gives CDR1 MNHNY, CDR2 SVGAGI (reference sequence).

This chain connects TRBV5-1 to TRBJ2-3, with TRBD2 matching over 15 bases. The CDR3 has 15 residues. Germline V gene data show CDR1 as SGHRS and CDR2 as YFSETQ. V was clipped by 4 bases and J by 3 bases; unmatched bases: 0. As DNA, the CDR3 is TGCGCCAGCAGCGGACTAGCGGGAGGGACAGATACGCAGTATTTT. The encoded protein is CASSGLAGGTDTQYF.

The chain has TRBV6-6 and TRBJ2-1; 14 bases fit TRBD2. The ends lost 7 bases at V and 4 bases at J; junction bases unmatched: 3. This CDR3 is built from 15 residues. Germline CDR1 reads MNHNY; CDR2 reads SVGAGI (reference sequence). DNA for the CDR3: TGTGCCAGCAAGGGGACTAGCGGGAGTTACAATGAGCAGTTCTTC. This encodes CASKGTSGSYNEQFF.

As for this clone: The junction differs from germline at one of its ends, possibly a read error. The chain links TRBV2 to TRBJ1-4; D ambiguous. Germline V gene lookup returns CDR1 SNHLY and CDR2 FYNNEI. CDR3 length: 15 residues. The DNA of the CDR3 is TGTGCCAGCAGTGAAAACGGGTTAACTAGTGAAAAACTGTTTTTT. Translating it yields CASSENGLTSEKLFF.